This is a list of T cell receptor beta chains from one sample in a study of regulatory T cells in long-lasting Graves disease. TCRdb reprocessed the multiplex PCR reads with MiXCR, giving one entry per CDR3 protein. Here the sample spans roughly 500,000 distinct CDR3 sequences, 22% being singletons. Source: peripheral blood mononuclear cells (PBMCs), taken when the disease was refractory, from a patient treated with antithyroid drugs. Every receptor here comes from a female donor with Graves disease. Each CDR3 is given with its conserved first and last residue. Each record gives: CDR3 length, clone size, D gene, J gene, V gene, CDR3 DNA, CDR3 protein. The D gene is left open where the match is weak. Clone size is given for some rows only: seen once, a few or many times, or a class if the clone is expanded.

len: 15
abundance: many
d_gene: .
j_gene: TRBJ1-6
v_gene: TRBV7-8
CDR3nt: TGTGCCAGCAGCTTTAGGACAGCTCATAATTCACCCCTCCACTTT
CDR3aa: CASSFRTAHNSPLHF

len: 13
abundance: once
d_gene: .
j_gene: TRBJ2-3
v_gene: TRBV7-6
CDR3nt: TGTGCCAGCAGCTTATATGACGAATATACGCAGTATTTT
CDR3aa: CASSLYDEYTQYF

len: 16
abundance: .
d_gene: .
j_gene: TRBJ2-7
v_gene: TRBV6-5
CDR3nt: TGTGCCAGCAGTTACTCCTACAGGCTCCAGGAGGGCGAGCAGTACTTC
CDR3aa: CASSYSYRLQEGEQYF

len: 15
abundance: few
d_gene: TRBD1
j_gene: TRBJ2-7
v_gene: TRBV7-2
CDR3nt: TGTGCCAGCAGCTTAAGGGGACAGGGAGACTACGAGCAGTACTTC
CDR3aa: CASSLRGQGDYEQYF

len: 15
abundance: .
d_gene: .
j_gene: TRBJ1-2
v_gene: TRBV6-1
CDR3nt: TGTGCCAGCAGTGCCCGTCGGGGGGAAAACTATGGCTACACCTTC
CDR3aa: CASSARRGENYGYTF

len: 15
abundance: few
d_gene: TRBD2
j_gene: TRBJ2-5
v_gene: TRBV4-3
CDR3nt: TGCGCCAGCAGCCAACAGGGTGGGAGGGATGAGACCCAGTACTTC
CDR3aa: CASSQQGGRDETQYF

len: 16
abundance: .
d_gene: .
j_gene: TRBJ1-5
v_gene: TRBV28
CDR3nt: TGTGCCAGCAGCGAGTGGAGCGGGGGGAAGGGGCAGCCCCAGCATTTT
CDR3aa: CASSEWSGGKGQPQHF

len: 16
abundance: many
d_gene: .
j_gene: TRBJ2-4
v_gene: TRBV28
CDR3nt: TGTGCCAGCAGTTTGAGAAGACCACTAGCCAAAAACATTCAGTACTTC
CDR3aa: CASSLRRPLAKNIQYF

len: 15
abundance: .
d_gene: .
j_gene: TRBJ2-7
v_gene: TRBV6-5
CDR3nt: TGTGCCAGCAGTTACGGAGGACGGAGGGTCCACGAGCAGTACTTC
CDR3aa: CASSYGGRRVHEQYF

len: 17
abundance: .
d_gene: .
j_gene: TRBJ2-1
v_gene: TRBV28
CDR3nt: TGTGCCAGCAACCCGGCGGGGGCGGGGGTTGGGGACAATGAGCAGTTCTTC
CDR3aa: CASNPAGAGVGDNEQFF

len: 16
abundance: few
d_gene: TRBD1
j_gene: TRBJ2-7
v_gene: TRBV28
CDR3nt: TGTGCCAGCAGTCAGCCCGGGACAGGGTCCCCCTACGAGCAGTACTTC
CDR3aa: CASSQPGTGSPYEQYF

len: 12
abundance: many
d_gene: .
j_gene: TRBJ2-7
v_gene: TRBV2
CDR3nt: TGTGCCAGCAGTGAAAAGGGCAGCGAGCAGTACTTC
CDR3aa: CASSEKGSEQYF

len: 15
abundance: many
d_gene: TRBD1
j_gene: TRBJ2-7
v_gene: TRBV6-1
CDR3nt: TGTGCCAGCAGAGGACAGGGAGACGGGCACTACGAGCAGTACTTC
CDR3aa: CASRGQGDGHYEQYF

len: 13
abundance: few
d_gene: .
j_gene: TRBJ2-2
v_gene: TRBV30
CDR3nt: TGTGCCTGGAGTGATTGGGGGGCCGGGGAGCTGTTTTTT
CDR3aa: CAWSDWGAGELFF

len: 15
abundance: few
d_gene: TRBD1
j_gene: TRBJ1-2
v_gene: TRBV7-2
CDR3nt: TGTGCCAGCAGCTTAGTGCCGGGACAGGGGTATGGCTACACCTTC
CDR3aa: CASSLVPGQGYGYTF

len: 12
abundance: many
d_gene: .
j_gene: TRBJ2-3
v_gene: TRBV11-2
CDR3nt: TGTGCCAGCAGCCCCGGACAGGATACGCAGTATTTT
CDR3aa: CASSPGQDTQYF

len: 16
abundance: .
d_gene: .
j_gene: TRBJ1-5
v_gene: TRBV3-1
CDR3nt: TGTGCCAGCAGCCAAGCGCGGGCGGGGGTCAATCAGCCCCAGCATTTT
CDR3aa: CASSQARAGVNQPQHF

len: 14
abundance: .
d_gene: .
j_gene: TRBJ2-2
v_gene: TRBV20-1
CDR3nt: TGCAGTGCTAGCGGGCAGTCCGGCGCCGGGGAGCTGTTTTTT
CDR3aa: CSASGQSGAGELFF

len: 15
abundance: few
d_gene: TRBD2
j_gene: TRBJ2-5
v_gene: TRBV7-6
CDR3nt: TGTGCCAGCAGCACCTGGGGAGCGGGGGAGGAGACCCAGTACTTC
CDR3aa: CASSTWGAGEETQYF

len: 15
abundance: .
d_gene: TRBD1
j_gene: TRBJ1-2
v_gene: TRBV5-1
CDR3nt: TGCGCCAGCAGCTCGGGACAGCCAGACTCCTATGGCTACACCTTC
CDR3aa: CASSSGQPDSYGYTF

len: 14
abundance: .
d_gene: .
j_gene: TRBJ2-7
v_gene: TRBV19
CDR3nt: TGTGCCAGTAGTATAGAAACAGGGCCCTACGAGCAGTACTTC
CDR3aa: CASSIETGPYEQYF

len: 17
abundance: .
d_gene: TRBD1
j_gene: TRBJ1-3
v_gene: TRBV4-2
CDR3nt: TGTGCCAGCAGCCGCACAGGGGGCCTAAACTCTGGAAACACCATATATTTT
CDR3aa: CASSRTGGLNSGNTIYF

len: 17
abundance: .
d_gene: .
j_gene: TRBJ2-6
v_gene: TRBV7-9
CDR3nt: TGTGCCAGCAGCTTTCTTTCGAGGGTCTCTGGGGCCAACGTCCTGACTTTC
CDR3aa: CASSFLSRVSGANVLTF

len: 14
abundance: many
d_gene: TRBD1
j_gene: TRBJ1-4
v_gene: TRBV2
CDR3nt: TGTGCCAGCAGCCCGACAGGGGTCACTGAAAAACTGTTTTTT
CDR3aa: CASSPTGVTEKLFF

len: 12
abundance: many
d_gene: .
j_gene: TRBJ1-1
v_gene: TRBV28
CDR3nt: TGTGCCAGCAGCTTCTCTCACACTGAAGCTTTCTTT
CDR3aa: CASSFSHTEAFF

len: 15
abundance: many
d_gene: TRBD1
j_gene: TRBJ1-1
v_gene: TRBV2
CDR3nt: TGTGCCAGAGGGGGGGGGACAGGGGCGAACACTGAAGCTTTCTTT
CDR3aa: CARGGGTGANTEAFF

len: 13
abundance: many
d_gene: TRBD1
j_gene: TRBJ1-2
v_gene: TRBV29-1
CDR3nt: TGCAGCGTTGGAGAGGGGGCAAGCTATGGCTACACCTTC
CDR3aa: CSVGEGASYGYTF

len: 14
abundance: .
d_gene: .
j_gene: TRBJ2-7
v_gene: TRBV2
CDR3nt: TGTGCCAGCAGGATGCAGGGGGGCCCCTACGAGCAGTACTTC
CDR3aa: CASRMQGGPYEQYF

len: 13
abundance: .
d_gene: .
j_gene: TRBJ1-2
v_gene: TRBV5-1
CDR3nt: TGCGCCACCCGCCAGGGACAAATCTATGGCTACACCTTC
CDR3aa: CATRQGQIYGYTF